This TCR beta chain was recorded in a study of blood T cell repertoires in COVID-19. Study details: The cDNA or gDNA used as material had been derived from T cells, B-cell-depleted T cells, or PBMCs.

The V gene end was trimmed by 4 bases and the J gene end by 2 bases; junction bases not matched to a gene: 5. CDR1 is SGDLS and CDR2 is YYNGEE in the germline V gene. The CDR3 loop spans 14 amino acids. Original analysis: Amplification of reference gene primers provided the estimated nucleated cell counts. Data came from immunoSEQ multiplex PCR; TCRdb stores just in-frame clones and leaves some out. The V and J calls and the clone size are those of that table, but D and trimming were determined from the DNA. The sample lists some 140,000 clones; 85% to 90% were seen once. The clonotype comes from a human donor in a cohort sampled during active COVID-19. The chain employs TRBV9 and TRBJ2-7; 8 bases map to TRBD2. The sequenced sample was peripheral blood. The CDR3 coding sequence is TGTGCCAGCAGCCTCAATAGCGGGGCCTACGAGCAGTACTTC. Translating gives CASSLNSGAYEQYF. Combining the CDR3 with reference TRBV9 and TRBJ2-7 gives the whole variable domain DSGVTQTPKHLITATGQRVTLRCSPRSGDLSVYWYQQSLDQGLQFLIQYYNGEERAKGNILERFSAQQFPDLHSELNLSSLELGDSALYFCASSLNSGAYEQYFGPGTRLTVT.